The clone carrying this T cell receptor (beta chain) was counted only a few times. Its antigen is unknown. The data were produced by immunoSEQ multiplex PCR, yet TCRdb's version contains in-frame clones alone and is incomplete. Of approximately 18,000 clones in the sample, 76% were seen once. CDR3 length equals 14 residues. Germline CDR1 and CDR2: WNHNN and SYGVQD (reference sequence). After removal of 6 bases from V and 2 bases from J, the junction contained 7 bases not matched to a gene. This sample was taken from a study of PD-1 blockade in classical Hodgkin lymphoma. The time point: cycle 4 day 1 (C4D1), after five to seven weeks of nivolumab. Each and every patient relapsed after autologous stem cell transplantation, and patients got differing brentuximab vedotin exposure. Study observations and caveats: CD4+ TCR diversity rose significantly by C4D1, and CD8+ TCR diversity did not. Healthy donors reportedly exceeded newly diagnosed patients in baseline TCR diversity.

The sequence came from a human donor with classical Hodgkin lymphoma. This chain uses TRBV10-1 with TRBJ2-7; 7 bases map to TRBD2. The sample in question was peripheral blood mononuclear cells (PBMCs), obtained before the fourth cycle of nivolumab. CDR3 DNA sequence: TGCGCCAGCAGCGCTGGACGGGGGGCCTACGAGCAGTACTTC. Encoded protein: CASSAGRGAYEQYF.